This T cell receptor (beta chain) was recovered during a study of blood T cell repertoires in COVID-19. Study in general: The United States, Italy and Spain provided the acute and convalescent COVID-19 samples.

Authors' processing steps: The authors estimated nucleated cell counts from reference gene primer amplification. The method was immunoSEQ multiplex PCR; TCRdb's version includes in-frame clones alone and lacks a portion of them. Clone size and V and J calls were adopted from that table, with D and trimming inferred from the DNA. The sample has about 150,000 clones, 76% seen once. The CDR3 extends over 15 amino acids. V lost 0 bases and J lost 5, with 11 bases in between. Germline loops: CDR1 SGHRS, CDR2 YFSETQ. In its sample, this clone was seen a few times. V gene TRBV5-1 combines with J gene TRBJ2-2; D possibly corresponds to TRBD2 (6 bases). Material: peripheral blood. This clonotype was obtained from a woman older than 75 with acute or convalescent COVID-19. The CDR3 bases are TGCGCCAGCAGCTTGGGGTTAGCGGCAACCGGGGAGCTGTTTTTT. Translated, it gives CASSLGLAATGELFF.